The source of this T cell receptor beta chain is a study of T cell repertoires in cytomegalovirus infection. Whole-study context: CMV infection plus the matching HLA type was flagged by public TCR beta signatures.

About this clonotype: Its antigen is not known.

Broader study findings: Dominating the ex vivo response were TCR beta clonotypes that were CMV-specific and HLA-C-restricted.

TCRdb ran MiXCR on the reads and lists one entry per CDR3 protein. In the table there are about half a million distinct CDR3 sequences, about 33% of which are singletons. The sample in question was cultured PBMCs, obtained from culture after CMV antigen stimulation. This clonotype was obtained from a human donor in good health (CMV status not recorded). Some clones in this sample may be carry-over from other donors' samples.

Here the CDR3 reads CASGPVGTGVRNEQFF. The DNA of the CDR3 is TGTGCTAGTGGTCCCGTTGGGACAGGGGTGAGGAATGAGCAGTTCTTC. The chain employs TRBV12-5 and TRBJ2-1; 10 bases are a match to TRBD1. This CDR3 has 16 amino acids. The trim removed 5 bases at V and 7 bases at J, leaving 11 bases unmatched. Germline CDR1 is LGHNT and CDR2 is FRNRAP.